The 14 T cell receptor beta chains in this list originate from one sample, sequenced in a study of Graves' ophthalmopathy and Graves' hyperthyroidism (dated by TCRdb to the late 2010s). Sequenced on an Illumina HiSeq 2000. For repertoire sequencing, the TCR beta CDR3 regions were amplified from RNA transcripts. The first round was an RT-PCR using HTBI primers with the Qiagen OneStep RT-PCR kit, and this first round was followed by a second-round multiplex PCR, then size selection and purification. In TCRdb, the public reads were trimmed at Q25 with fastp and aligned with MiXCR, with productive beta chains retained. Each entry merges the rows of one CDR3 protein and shows their most common DNA and genes. The sample table lists hundreds of thousands of distinct CDR3 sequences, 21% of them with a count of one. The ten largest clones add up to approximately 3% of the sample. Input material: peripheral blood. All receptors come from a woman aged 18-29 years with stable Graves' hyperthyroidism. Donor details come from another sample of the same person, matched by shared clones.

This clonotype was seen repeatedly, ten times or more. The J gene is TRBJ1-5, the V gene TRBV19, with 7 bases fitting TRBD1. CDR1 and CDR2 (germline): LNHDA, SQIVND (reference sequence). This CDR3 contains 15 residues. V gave up 3 bases and J gave up 6 bases; unmatched junction bases: 8. The CDR3 reads CASSIRRGGVQPQHF. The CDR3 region has the DNA TGTGCCAGTAGTATCCGCAGGGGGGGGGTTCAGCCCCAGCATTTT.

This clonotype was found a few times. In nucleotides, the CDR3 is TGTGCCACCAGTGATTCCGGGGGCACTGAAGCTTTCTTT. The encoded protein is CATSDSGGTEAFF. The chain employs TRBV24-1 and TRBJ1-1; D might be TRBD1 (5 bases). The CDR3 is 13 residues long. Germline V CDR1 and CDR2: KGHDR, SFDVKD. Trimming removed 2 bases from V and 4 bases from J, with 7 bases in between.

This clonotype was counted many times. CDR3 sequence (DNA): TGTGCCAGCAGTACGGGGGGATATGGAAACACCATATATTTT. Amino acid sequence: CASSTGGYGNTIYF. This chain joins TRBV12-3 or TRBV12-4 and TRBJ1-3; D may be TRBD1 (5 bases). The CDR3 is made up of 14 amino acids. V lost 5 bases and J lost 3, with 11 bases in between.

This clonotype was seen at least ten times. The V gene is TRBV7-2, the J gene TRBJ2-5, with D perhaps TRBD2 (5 bases). Trimming took 2 bases from V and 7 from J, leaving 11 bases between them. The CDR3 totals 13 residues. Germline CDR1 is SGHTA and CDR2 is FQGNSA. The CDR3 reads CASSLYSEGTQYF. CDR3 in DNA: TGTGCCAGCAGCTTATATAGCGAGGGGACCCAGTACTTC.

This clonotype was recorded at least ten times. The V gene is TRBV18, the J gene TRBJ2-7; D is unresolved. The CDR3 runs 16 residues. The V gene lost 3 bases and the J gene lost 4 bases, with 19 bases spanning the gap. Per the germline V gene, CDR1 is KGHSH and CDR2 is LQKENI. CDR3 sequence: CASSPRAAFGNYEQYF. CDR3 coding DNA: TGTGCCAGCTCACCTAGGGCCGCTTTTGGAAATTACGAGCAGTACTTC. Full variable domain (outside the CDR3, taken from reference TRBV18 and TRBJ2-7): NAGVMQNPRHLVRRRGQEARLRCSPMKGHSHVYWYRQLPEEGLKFMVYLQKENIIDESGMPKERFSAEFPKEGPSILRIQQVVRGDSAAYFCASSPRAAFGNYEQYFGPGTRLTVT.

This chain uses TRBV28 with TRBJ2-7, with no clear D. The CDR3 consists of 16 residues. Per germline, CDR1 MDHEN and CDR2 SYDVKM. Deletions cut 2 bases from V and 8 bases from J, with 22 bases between. CDR3 residues: CASSLDHRRPRKKQYF. DNA for the CDR3: TGTGCCAGCAGTTTAGACCATCGACGGCCTCGCAAGAAGCAGTACTTC.

This clonotype was picked up a small number of times. CDR3 coding DNA: TGTGCCAGCAGTGTAACAGGAGAGGGCACTGAAGCTTTCTTT. Translation: CASSVTGEGTEAFF. J is TRBJ1-1 and V is TRBV6-1; perhaps TRBD1 as D (5 bases). V dropped 4 bases and J dropped 4 bases, with 13 bases sitting between them. The germline CDR1 and CDR2 sequences are MNHNS and SASEGT. CDR3 length: 14 residues.

This clonotype was found many times. The genes are TRBV12-3 or TRBV12-4 and TRBJ2-2; no clear D. V lost 3 bases and J lost 8, with 16 bases in between. CDR3 length: 15 residues. The CDR3 DNA sequence: TGTGCCAGCAGTTTGTTCACCCCTCCGCGAGGGGAGCTGTTTTTT. Its translation is CASSLFTPPRGELFF.

This clonotype was seen many times. The CDR3 region is CSVSDGPYEQYF. DNA of the CDR3: TGCAGCGTTAGTGACGGACCCTACGAGCAGTACTTC. This rearrangement joins TRBV29-1 to TRBJ2-7; D gene unclear. The germline V gene encodes CDR1 SQVTM and CDR2 ANQGSEA. The CDR3 totals 12 residues. Trimming shortened V by 5 bases and J by 2 bases, and 10 bases separated the two germline ends.

Concerning this clonotype itself: This may be a read error: a much more frequent sequence differs by one nucleotide. The chain recombines TRBV7-3 with TRBJ2-2, with 7 bases matching TRBD1. There are 14 residues in the CDR3. Germline V gives CDR1 SGHTA, CDR2 FQGTGA. For the CDR3, the DNA is TGTGCCAGCAGCAGGGGGCATAATTCCGGGGTGCTGTTTTTT. Translation gives CASSRGHNSGVLFF.

This clonotype came up many times. The chain has TRBV20-1 and TRBJ1-5; D is undetermined. This CDR3 comprises 14 residues. CDR1 and CDR2 from the germline V gene are DFQATT and SNEGSKA (reference sequence). V lost 2 bases and J lost 5, with 13 bases in between. CDR3 sequence (DNA): TGCAGTGCTAGATCAGGTCGGAGATATCAGCCCCAGCATTTT. Amino acid sequence: CSARSGRRYQPQHF.

This clonotype was observed a handful of times. This chain links TRBV20-1 with TRBJ2-7; no clear D gene. Trimming removed 4 bases from V and 2 bases from J, with 18 bases in between. Germline V CDR1 and CDR2: DFQATT, SNEGSKA (reference sequence). The CDR3 consists of 15 residues. The CDR3 DNA reads as TGCAGTGCTAAAGAGAACCTAGAATCCCCCTACGAGCAGTACTTC. The encoded protein is CSAKENLESPYEQYF.

Notes on this clonotype: A much more abundant neighbour one base away suggests this may be a read error. The rearrangement links TRBV6-1 to TRBJ2-2; TRBD2 agrees at 10 bases. CDR1 is MNHNS and CDR2 is SASEGT in the germline V gene. The CDR3 has 15 residues. This CDR3 reads CASSERTSGTGELLF. The CDR3 region has the DNA TGTGCCAGCAGTGAACGGACTAGCGGTACCGGGGAGCTGCTTTTT.

The chain combines TRBV20-1 with TRBJ2-7; 8 bases match TRBD2. The germline V gene encodes CDR1 DFQATT and CDR2 SNEGSKA (reference sequence). CDR3 length: 13 residues. The CDR3 reads CSARISGTYEQCV. DNA for the CDR3: TGCAGTGCCAGAATTAGCGGGACATACGAGCAGTGCGTC.